A selection of T cell receptor beta chains follows, all from one sample in a study of early T cells in non-severe SARS-CoV-2 infection. In TCRdb, the 5' RACE reads were re-called with MiXCR into one record per CDR3 protein. The repertoire holds about 61,000 distinct CDR3 sequences, with under 14% as singletons. Sequenced sample: whole blood. These receptors all stem from an adult who was a healthcare worker with PCR-confirmed SARS-CoV-2 infection or an uninfected control (not recorded which). CDR3s include the opening cysteine and the closing phenylalanine or tryptophan. The order of the fields is D gene, clone size, J gene, V gene, CDR3 DNA, CDR3 protein. D genes are given only for firm matches. Clone sizes are given selectively: once, few, many, or a class where the clone is expanded.

>-|-|TRBJ2-1|TRBV28
TGTGCCAGCAGTTTATCCCCTAGTGATGAGCAGTTCTTC
CASSLSPSDEQFF
>-|many|TRBJ1-2|TRBV12-3/TRBV12-4
TGTGCCAGCAGTTTAGCCGGCGGGCAAACCTATGGCTACACCTTC
CASSLAGGQTYGYTF
>-|few|TRBJ1-4|TRBV18
TGTGCCAGCTCCCCCTTCAGGGATGAAAAACTGTTTTTT
CASSPFRDEKLFF
>-|many|TRBJ1-1|TRBV11-2
TGTGCCAGCAGCTCCCGAGGAATGAACACTGAAGCTTTCTTT
CASSSRGMNTEAFF
>-|few|TRBJ1-1|TRBV2
TGTGCCAGCATAGAGGAGGTGGACACTGAAGCTTTCTTT
CASIEEVDTEAFF
>-|few|TRBJ2-5|TRBV11-3
TGTGCCAGCAGCTTACGGCTGGGCGAAGAGACCCAGTACTTC
CASSLRLGEETQYF
>-|many|TRBJ2-5|TRBV5-6
TGTGCCAGCAGCTTGGGGTTAGAGACCCAGTACTTC
CASSLGLETQYF
>-|many|TRBJ2-2|TRBV7-9
TGTGCCAGCGACCCAGGACAGCCATTCGCGAACACCGGGGAGCTGTTTTTT
CASDPGQPFANTGELFF
>-|many|TRBJ1-6|TRBV10-3
TGTGCCATCGGCGGGGGGTCCAATTCACCCCTCCACTTT
CAIGGGSNSPLHF
>-|many|TRBJ1-4|TRBV20-1
TGCAGTGCCCCTAAGTGGGGCAGGGGAGGTGAAAAACTGTTTTTT
CSAPKWGRGGEKLFF
>TRBD2|few|TRBJ2-4|TRBV10-3
TGTGCCATCAGTGAGACTCGACTAGCGGGGGACATTCAGTACTTC
CAISETRLAGDIQYF
>TRBD2|many|TRBJ2-1|TRBV10-3
TGTGCCATCACAGCACTAGCGATGAATGAGCAGTTCTTC
CAITALAMNEQFF
>-|many|TRBJ2-3|TRBV27
TGTGCCAGCAGTTCGGGAGACAGAGCTAGCACAGATACGCAGTATTTT
CASSSGDRASTDTQYF
>-|many|TRBJ2-3|TRBV29-1
TGCAGCGTCGGGCGAGGAAATACGCAGTATTTT
CSVGRGNTQYF
>-|-|TRBJ1-3|TRBV5-6
TGTGCCAGCAGCTTGAGGGGTGGAGGGAGCTCTGGAAACACCACATATTTT
CASSLRGGGSSGNTTYF
>-|many|TRBJ1-6|TRBV5-1
TGCGCCAGCAGCTTGGGGGGTGGTCGGTCACCCCTCCACTTT
CASSLGGGRSPLHF
>-|few|TRBJ1-1|TRBV28
TGTGCCAGCACCCTACAGGATGGCCCTGAAGCTTTCTTT
CASTLQDGPEAFF
>-|many|TRBJ1-6|TRBV5-4
TGTGCCAGCAGCTTGGGGGGCGCGAATGGGCAAAGTTCACCCCTCCACTTT
CASSLGGANGQSSPLHF
>-|-|TRBJ1-1|TRBV4-1
TGCGCCAGCAGCCACCTCCACACTGAAGCTTTCTTT
CASSHLHTEAFF
>-|-|TRBJ2-3|TRBV20-1
TGCAGTGCCCGCAGACAGAGCACAGATACGCAGTATTTT
CSARRQSTDTQYF
>-|many|TRBJ1-6|TRBV6-6
TGTGCCAGCAGTTACTCGAGATTATCCTCACCCCTCCACTTT
CASSYSRLSSPLHF
>-|-|TRBJ1-1|TRBV12-3/TRBV12-4
TGTGCCAGCAACGAGCACACGGGGGGAACTGAAGCTTTCTTT
CASNEHTGGTEAFF
>-|-|TRBJ1-1|TRBV3-1
TGTGCCAGCAGCCAACGAGGACCCCCGGGAGCTTTCTTT
CASSQRGPPGAFF
>-|many|TRBJ1-5|TRBV12-3/TRBV12-4
TGTGCCAGCAGCCTGGGCCGCAATCAGCCCCAGCATTTT
CASSLGRNQPQHF
>TRBD1|many|TRBJ2-7|TRBV7-2
TGTGCCAGCAGCTTAGGGGGACAGGGGTATGGGGCCTACGAGCAGTACTTC
CASSLGGQGYGAYEQYF
>-|-|TRBJ2-3|TRBV6-1
TGTGCCAGCAGGGGGAGACAGACCAGCCTCTCATTAAATACGCAGTATTTT
CASRGRQTSLSLNTQYF
>-|-|TRBJ2-1|TRBV25-1
TGTGCCAGCAGTAACACCGGGCCTAATGAGCAGTTCTTC
CASSNTGPNEQFF
>TRBD1|many|TRBJ1-1|TRBV28
TGTGCCAGCAGTCAAGTGACAGGGTCGGCCGAAGCTTTCTTT
CASSQVTGSAEAFF
>-|many|TRBJ1-1|TRBV11-2
TGTGCCAGCAGCTTAATCGGGCGCTTCACTGAAGCTTTCTTT
CASSLIGRFTEAFF
>-|many|TRBJ2-5|TRBV11-1
TGTGCCAGCAGCTTATTGACGGGCCAAGAGACCCAGTACTTC
CASSLLTGQETQYF
>-|few|TRBJ2-1|TRBV19
TGTGCCAGTAGCTATGGGGGCAACTCCTACAATGAGCAGTTCTTC
CASSYGGNSYNEQFF
>-|many|TRBJ2-7|TRBV3-1
TGTGCCAGCAGCCAAGATGCTGGGGTGGGCTCCTACGAGCAGTACTTC
CASSQDAGVGSYEQYF
>-|many|TRBJ1-2|TRBV12-3/TRBV12-4
TGTGCCAGCAGTTTGGTCCGGGGAGCTAACTATGGCTACACCTTC
CASSLVRGANYGYTF
>-|-|TRBJ2-2|TRBV5-4
TGTGCCAGCAGCCCCTTGATAGGTCAGGATCACACCGGGGAGCTGTTTTTT
CASSPLIGQDHTGELFF
>-|many|TRBJ1-1|TRBV6-1
TGTGCCAGCAGTCAACGGATGAACACTGAAGCTTTCTTT
CASSQRMNTEAFF
>TRBD2|few|TRBJ2-3|TRBV5-1
TGCGCCAGCAGGCGAGCGGGGGGCCCGCCGGAGAGGGGGCAGTATTTT
CASRRAGGPPERGQYF
>-|-|TRBJ2-7|TRBV7-2
TGTGCCAGCAGCTACAGTAGGGACTACGAGCAGTACTTC
CASSYSRDYEQYF
>-|many|TRBJ2-7|TRBV28
TGTGCCAGCAGTTTCGGTACAGGGAGAGAGCAGTACTTC
CASSFGTGREQYF
>TRBD1|many|TRBJ1-1|TRBV29-1
TGCAGCGTTGGGTTTACAGGGGGCAGGACTGAAGCTTTCTTT
CSVGFTGGRTEAFF
>TRBD2|-|TRBJ2-5|TRBV10-3
TGTGCCATCAAGGCGGGACTAGCGCAAGAGACCCAGTACTTC
CAIKAGLAQETQYF
>-|few|TRBJ2-2|TRBV2
TGTGCCAGCGAGGCCCGGATAGGCGCCGGGGAGCTGTTTTTT
CASEARIGAGELFF
>-|many|TRBJ1-5|TRBV20-1
TGCAGTGCAAGAAAGGGGGTGGGGCAGCCCCAGCATTTT
CSARKGVGQPQHF